This T cell receptor beta chain was profiled in a study of CD8+CD57+ T cells in acquired aplastic anemia. Study-wide background: Healthy-donor CD4+ cells averaged around 10 million reads.

Both TCR beta VDJ combination and CDR3 sequence profiling were carried out. Genomic DNA was the template for this profiling. TCRdb analysed the reads with MiXCR anew, one entry per CDR3 protein. Found here are 200,000 to 250,000 distinct CDR3 sequences, approximately 57% of them singletons; the top ten hold about 31%. The CDR3 spans 16 residues. V was clipped by 3 bases and J by 3 bases, with 19 bases between them. Looked up from germline, CDR1 is SGHRS and CDR2 is YFSETQ. The chain employs TRBV5-1 and TRBJ2-7; tentatively, D is TRBD1 or TRBD2 (5 bases each). Sequenced sample: sorted CD4+, CD8+, or CD8+CD57+ T cells (not recorded which) from PBMCs. The source is a human donor in good health. CDR3 bases: TGCGCCAGCAGCTCTCGCAGACCGGGGACCCACTACGAGCAGTACTTC. Translating it yields CASSSRRPGTHYEQYF.